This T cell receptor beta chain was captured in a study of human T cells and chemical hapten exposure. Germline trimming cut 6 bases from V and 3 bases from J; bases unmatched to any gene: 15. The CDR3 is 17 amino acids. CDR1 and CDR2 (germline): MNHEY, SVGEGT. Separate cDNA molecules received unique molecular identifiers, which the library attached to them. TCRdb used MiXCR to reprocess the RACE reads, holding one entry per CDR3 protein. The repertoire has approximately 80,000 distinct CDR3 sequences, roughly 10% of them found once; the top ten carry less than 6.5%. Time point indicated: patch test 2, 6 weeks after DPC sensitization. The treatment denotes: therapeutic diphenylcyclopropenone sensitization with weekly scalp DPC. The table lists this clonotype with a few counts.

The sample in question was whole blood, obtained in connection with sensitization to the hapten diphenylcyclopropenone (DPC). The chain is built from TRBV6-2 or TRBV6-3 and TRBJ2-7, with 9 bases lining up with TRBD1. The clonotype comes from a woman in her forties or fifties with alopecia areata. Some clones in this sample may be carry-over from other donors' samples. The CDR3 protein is CASRNGGQGTRNYEQYF. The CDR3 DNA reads TGTGCCAGCAGAAACGGAGGACAGGGGACGAGGAACTACGAGCAGTACTTC.